Shown below are 25 T cell receptor beta chains from a single sample sequenced in a study of cytomegalovirus exposure and HLA in healthy donors. This PCR relied on a set of 60 Vbeta primers and 13 Jbeta primers. TCRdb's copy holds only in-frame clones and misses some; the assay was immunoSEQ multiplex PCR. The sample consists of fewer than 80,000 clones, 70% to 75% of them appearing once. Sequencing used PBMCs. The receptors were gathered from a woman under 40 in good health and CMV-seronegative.

The chain has TRBV28 and TRBJ2-2; 7 nucleotides agree with TRBD2. V shed 6 bases and J 4 bases; nucleotides not matched to a gene: 11. There are 16 residues in the CDR3. Germline CDR1 MDHEN, CDR2 SYDVKM. CDR3 sequence (DNA): TGTGCCAGCAGCCTGCCGACTGGGGGGGGCACCGGGGAGCTGTTTTTT. Protein product: CASSLPTGGGTGELFF.

This clone has just a few counts. The chain carries TRBV10-3 and TRBJ2-1; D not certain. CDR1 ENHRY and CDR2 SYGVKD come from the germline V gene. V was shortened by 4 bases and J by 1 base, with 8 bases between the two germline ends. The length of the CDR3 is 14 residues. CDR3 bases: TGTGCCATCAGTGGGGCTGTTTCCTACAATGAGCAGTTCTTC. Translation: CAISGAVSYNEQFF.

The genes are TRBV5-5 and TRBJ2-7, with 7 nucleotides matching TRBD2. Germline-derived CDR1 and CDR2 are SGHKS and YYEKEE (reference sequence). The CDR3 totals 15 residues. Trimming removed 4 bases from V and 0 bases from J; junction bases left unmatched: 7. This chain's CDR3 is CASSTRGGISYEQYF. In DNA form, the CDR3 reads TGTGCCAGCAGCACCCGGGGAGGGATCTCCTACGAGCAGTACTTC.

This chain uses TRBV21-1 with TRBJ2-1; the table assigns TRBD2, which was not confirmed against the DNA. TRBV21-1 is assigned pseudogene status. This CDR3 is 17 amino acids long. The CDR3 DNA reads as TGTGCCAGCAGCAAAGGGGGAGCGGGAGGGTCCTACAATGAGCAGTTCTTC. Its protein is CASSKGGAGGSYNEQFF.

The V and J genes are TRBV27 and TRBJ1-3; 10 bases match TRBD1. Unmatched junction bases numbered 10, after V lost 6 bases and J lost 2 bases. Germline V gene lookup returns CDR1 MNHEY and CDR2 SMNVEV (reference sequence). The CDR3 consists of 17 residues. The CDR3 DNA is TGTGCCAGCAGCTTCCGGGGGGGGACAGGGGCTGGAAACACCATATATTTT. It is translated as CASSFRGGTGAGNTIYF.

This clone occurred a few times. The genes are TRBV7-2 and TRBJ1-1, with 8 bases aligning to TRBD1. This CDR3 region has 14 residues. Germline values: CDR1 SGHTA, CDR2 FQGNSA. V lost 4 bases and J lost 1; bases outside the gene matches: 2. The DNA of the CDR3 is TGTGCCAGCAGCTGGACAGGGCGGAACACTGAAGCTTTCTTT. Translation gives CASSWTGRNTEAFF.

The V gene is TRBV30, the J gene TRBJ2-7, with TRBD1 identical over 8 bases. The CDR3 loop spans 13 amino acids. V shed 2 bases and J 6 bases; nucleotides not matched to a gene: 6. Germline CDR1 and CDR2: GTSNPN and SVGIG (reference sequence). CDR3 loop: CAWSRGQGVEQYF. CDR3 sequence (DNA): TGTGCCTGGAGTAGAGGACAGGGAGTCGAGCAGTACTTC.

The gene calls are TRBV19 and TRBJ1-3; 9 bases agree with TRBD1. V was clipped by 10 bases and J by 4 bases; unmatched bases: 14. This CDR3 contains 16 residues. Per germline, CDR1 LNHDA and CDR2 SQIVND (reference sequence). The CDR3 here is CATKDRGTSEGNTIYF. Here the CDR3 DNA reads TGTGCCACTAAGGACAGGGGAACCTCCGAGGGAAACACCATATATTTT.

The chain recombines TRBV6-6 with TRBJ2-1; D may be TRBD2 (5 bases). The V gene's germline CDR1 is MNHNY and CDR2 SVGAGI (reference sequence). The CDR3 is made up of 16 amino acids. Trimming left V 0 bases short and J 4 bases short, with 13 bases between. The CDR3 loop reads CASSYSVSGAYNEQFF. CDR3 DNA sequence: TGTGCCAGCAGTTACTCGGTCAGCGGAGCGTACAATGAGCAGTTCTTC.

This rearrangement joins TRBV25-1 to TRBJ2-2; 9 bases fit TRBD1. V trimming: 3 bases; J trimming: 3 bases; junction bases outside the gene matches: 5. The CDR3 consists of 16 residues. Germline-derived CDR1 and CDR2 are MGHDK and SYGVNS. The CDR3 coding sequence is TGTGCCAGCAGTGAGACCGGGACAGGGTACACCGGGGAGCTGTTTTTT. Amino acids: CASSETGTGYTGELFF. The whole variable domain, filled in from reference TRBV25-1 and TRBJ2-2, reads EADIYQTPRYLVIGTGKKITLECSQTMGHDKMYWYQQDPGMELHLIHYSYGVNSTEKGDLSSESTVSRIRTEHFPLTLESARPSHTSQYLCASSETGTGYTGELFFGEGSRLTVL.

The chain recombines TRBV19 with TRBJ2-7; a weak D match, TRBD1 (6 bases). The ends were cut back, 6 bases at V and 2 bases at J, with 11 bases in the middle. The CDR3 totals 13 residues. Germline V gives CDR1 LNHDA, CDR2 SQIVND (reference sequence). In DNA form, the CDR3 reads TGTGCCAGTAGCACAGGGAATCCCTACGAGCAGTACTTC. It codes for CASSTGNPYEQYF. The complete variable domain, with remaining parts taken from reference TRBV19 and TRBJ2-7, reads DGGITQSPKYLFRKEGQNVTLSCEQNLNHDAMYWYRQDPGQGLRLIYYSQIVNDFQKGDIAEGYSVSREKKESFPLTVTSAQKNPTAFYLCASSTGNPYEQYFGPGTRLTVT.

The sample holds a few counts of this clone. This chain uses TRBV14 with TRBJ1-1; possible D gene TRBD1, 5 bases. Germline-derived CDR1 and CDR2 are SGHDN and FVKESK. V lost 1 base and J lost 6, with 9 bases in between. This CDR3 region has 13 residues. CDR3 region: CASSQARVAEAFF. The CDR3 nucleotides are TGTGCCAGCAGCCAAGCCAGGGTGGCTGAAGCTTTCTTT.

The chain joins TRBV7-2 to TRBJ2-1; TRBD1 is a possible D gene (5 bases). Germline-derived CDR1 and CDR2 are SGHTA and FQGNSA. The CDR3 runs to 15 residues. V was cut by 1 base and J by 4 bases, with 11 bases left in between. In DNA, the CDR3 is TGTGCCAGCAGCTTAGAGGCAGGGCTTTACAATGAGCAGTTCTTC. As protein: CASSLEAGLYNEQFF.

The chain is built from TRBV7-2 and TRBJ2-7; 9 nucleotides agree with TRBD1. CDR1 and CDR2 from the germline V gene are SGHTA and FQGNSA. The junction had 11 bases not matched to a gene; V was cut back by 6 bases and J by 5 bases. This CDR3 contains 15 residues. As DNA, the CDR3 is TGTGCCAGCAGACTCCGACAGGGGGTGATCGACGAGCAGTACTTC. Protein product: CASRLRQGVIDEQYF.

The J gene is TRBJ2-5, the V gene TRBV11-2, with 10 nucleotides matching TRBD2. CDR1 is SGHAT and CDR2 is FQNNGV in the germline V gene. The CDR3 contains 17 residues. The ends lost 0 bases at V and 5 bases at J; junction bases unmatched: 9. The CDR3 DNA sequence: TGTGCCAGCAGCTTAGATATGAGGGCTAGCGGGAGTGAGACCCAGTACTTC. It specifies CASSLDMRASGSETQYF.

The rearrangement links TRBV27 to TRBJ2-7, with 13 bases matching TRBD2. The CDR3 extends over 17 amino acids. V lost 5 bases to trimming and J lost 2 bases; unmatched junction nucleotides: 9. Looked up from germline, CDR1 is MNHEY and CDR2 is SMNVEV (reference sequence). CDR3 protein: CASSPRGLAGATYEQYV. The CDR3, as DNA: TGTGCCAGCAGTCCCCGTGGACTAGCGGGGGCAACCTACGAGCAGTACGTC.

V usage is TRBV29-1 and J usage is TRBJ2-7, with D possibly TRBD2 on 6 matching bases. The ends were cut back, 4 bases at V and 0 bases at J, with 13 bases in the middle. The CDR3 loop spans 14 amino acids. The germline gives CDR1 SQVTM, CDR2 ANQGSEA. The CDR3 DNA follows: TGCAGCGTTGCGGCTAGCGACAGCTCCTACGAGCAGTACTTC. This encodes CSVAASDSSYEQYF.

In regard to this clone: One junction end disagrees with the germline gene, perhaps due to a read error. The V gene is TRBV7-9, the J gene TRBJ2-3; D ambiguous. Per the germline V gene, CDR1 is SEHNR and CDR2 is FQNEAQ (reference sequence). This CDR3 has 15 residues. The CDR3 region is CSSSPSRFGTDTQYF. CDR3 coding DNA: TGTTCCAGCAGCCCCTCTAGATTTGGTACAGATACGCAGTATTTT.

The chain carries TRBV5-4 and TRBJ2-5; a weak D match, TRBD2 (6 bases). The length of the CDR3 is 15 residues. Trimming shortened V by 0 bases and J by 5 bases, and 14 bases separated the two germline ends. CDR1 is SGHNT and CDR2 is YYREEE in the germline V gene (reference sequence). CDR3 in amino acids: CASSLGAGTGETQYF. The CDR3 region has the DNA TGTGCCAGCAGCTTGGGGGCAGGGACTGGGGAGACCCAGTACTTC.

This clone was counted between two and nine times. The gene calls are TRBV27 and TRBJ2-2; D is undetermined. Trimming shortened V by 3 bases and J by 7 bases, and 18 bases separated the two germline ends. CDR1 is MNHEY, CDR2 SMNVEV, per germline (reference sequence). The CDR3 consists of 16 residues. CDR3 in amino acids: CASSFSSYLTGGELFF. CDR3 bases: TGTGCCAGCAGTTTCTCGTCCTACCTCACGGGCGGGGAGCTGTTTTTT.

This chain uses TRBV2 with TRBJ2-7; 7 bases match TRBD2. CDR1 is SNHLY and CDR2 is FYNNEI in the germline V gene. J was trimmed by 5 bases and V by 6 bases; bases with no gene match: 13. The CDR3 runs to 15 residues. CDR3: CASREGSGTIHEQYF. As DNA, the CDR3 is TGTGCCAGCAGGGAGGGATCCGGGACTATACACGAGCAGTACTTC. Together with reference TRBV2 and TRBJ2-7, the CDR3 gives the full variable domain: EPEVTQTPSHQVTQMGQEVILRCVPISNHLYFYWYRQILGQKVEFLVSFYNNEISEKSEIFDDQFSVERPDGSNFTLKIRSTKLEDSAMYFCASREGSGTIHEQYFGPGTRLTVT.

The V and J genes are TRBV10-2 and TRBJ2-5; 7 bases are shared with TRBD1. The germline gives CDR1 WSHSY, CDR2 SAAADI. This CDR3 comprises 15 residues. V gave up 8 bases and J gave up 5 bases; unmatched junction bases: 14. CDR3 DNA: TGCGCCAGCGGGGGAGATTCGGGACAGCGGGAGACCCAGTACTTC. It specifies CASGGDSGQRETQYF.

This clone came up a few times. This chain joins TRBV27 and TRBJ1-1; D uncertain. The germline V gene has CDR1 MNHEY and CDR2 SMNVEV (reference sequence). This CDR3 has 15 amino acids. Trimming removed 0 bases from V and 4 bases from J, with 12 bases in between. In DNA, the CDR3 is TGTGCCAGCAGTTTATCGAATTACAGTCCCACTGAAGCTTTCTTT. This codes for CASSLSNYSPTEAFF.

The V gene is TRBV27, the J gene TRBJ2-5; no clear D gene. The CDR3 runs 14 residues. V dropped 5 bases and J dropped 1 base, with 11 bases sitting between them. CDR1 and CDR2 (germline): MNHEY, SMNVEV (reference sequence). The DNA of the CDR3 is TGTGCCAGCAGTCCAACAGTATTCCAAGAGACCCAGTACTTC. It translates to CASSPTVFQETQYF.

A word on this clone: The sample contains more than one DNA sequence encoding this CDR3. The rearrangement uses TRBV19 and TRBJ1-2; possible D gene TRBD1, 5 bases. Germline V gives CDR1 LNHDA, CDR2 SQIVND (reference sequence). This CDR3 has 14 residues. DNA of the CDR3: TGTGCTAGTTGTAAAGAAGGGGCGGCCTACGGCTACACCTTC. It yields the protein CASCKEGAAYGYTF.